Following are 13 T cell receptor beta chains from one sample sequenced in a study of cytomegalovirus exposure and HLA in healthy donors (dated 2017 in TCRdb). Library preparation employed the immunoSEQ multiplex PCR assay. For the multiplex PCR, a mixture combining 60 forward primers for TCR Vbeta segments and 13 reverse primers for TCR Jbeta segments was used. The clones in this table, taken by TCRdb from immuneACCESS, are in-frame only. Not every clone is retained; where verified, under half of the shortfall comes from an unresolved V gene, and the cause of the rest is unknown. Recorded for this sample are some 130,000 clones; about 83% of them occurred a single time. 1% to 1.5% of the sample is held by the ten biggest clonotypes. The source material was PBMCs. These receptors all stem from a girl aged 2 to 9 in good health and CMV-seronegative.

The gene calls are TRBV27 and TRBJ2-5; 13 nucleotides line up with TRBD2. V dropped 8 bases and J dropped 4; count of bases not matched to a gene: 4. This CDR3 comprises 14 residues. Looked up from germline, CDR1 is MNHEY and CDR2 is SMNVEV (reference sequence). The CDR3 DNA is TGTGCCAGCGGCGGACTAGCGGGAGTAGAGACCCAGTACTTC. As protein: CASGGLAGVETQYF.

The chain is built from TRBV4-1 and TRBJ1-4; no clear D gene. Germline-derived CDR1 and CDR2 are MGHRA and YSYEKL. The CDR3 contains 20 residues. Trimming took off 4 bases at V and 0 bases at J, with 24 bases between the two ends. The CDR3, as DNA: TGCGCCAGCAGCCCCATTTACTTGGGTGAGTCCAGGACAACTAATGAAAAACTGTTTTTT. Amino acids: CASSPIYLGESRTTNEKLFF.

This clone was seen a single time. The chain links TRBV5-8 to TRBJ2-7; possible D gene TRBD1, 6 bases. The CDR3 totals 13 residues. CDR1 and CDR2 (germline): SGHTS, YDEGEE. V was shortened by 4 bases and J by 2 bases, with 10 bases between the two germline ends. For the CDR3, the DNA is TGTGCCAGCAGCCTGACAGGACCCTACGAGCAGTACTTC. This sequence encodes CASSLTGPYEQYF.

The chain couples TRBV5-4 to TRBJ1-1, with D tentatively TRBD1 (5 bases). Germline V gives CDR1 SGHNT, CDR2 YYREEE (reference sequence). Deletions cut 6 bases from V and 4 bases from J, with 16 bases between. This CDR3 is built from 14 residues. CDR3 region: CASTETRGGTEAFF. The CDR3 coding sequence is TGTGCCAGCACCGAGACCCGCGGGGGCACTGAAGCTTTCTTT.

The J gene is TRBJ2-1, the V gene TRBV6-6; 11 nucleotides agree with TRBD2. CDR3 length: 16 residues. Germline-derived CDR1 and CDR2 are MNHNY and SVGAGI (reference sequence). V trimming: 0 bases; J trimming: 9 bases; junction bases outside the gene matches: 7. CDR3 loop: CASSYSGLAGGGEQFF. Written as DNA, the CDR3 is TGTGCCAGCAGTTACTCAGGGTTAGCGGGAGGGGGTGAGCAGTTCTTC.

This chain joins TRBV4-1 and TRBJ2-7; D might be TRBD2 (6 bases). The CDR3 contains 15 residues. Germline CDR1 MGHRA, CDR2 YSYEKL. The V gene lost 2 bases and the J gene lost 2 bases, with 13 bases spanning the gap. The CDR3 region has the DNA TGCGCCAGCAGCCAATCGGGAGCCAGCACCTACGAGCAGTACTTC. It codes for CASSQSGASTYEQYF.

The chain couples TRBV7-9 to TRBJ2-7; 10 bases match TRBD1. The J segment lost 6 bases and the V segment lost 3 bases, leaving 5 bases of the junction unmatched. Germline CDR1 is SEHNR and CDR2 is FQNEAQ (reference sequence). The CDR3 runs to 14 residues. CDR3 sequence (DNA): TGTGCCAGCAGCTTCGAAGACAGGGGGCGCGAGCAGTACTTC. Protein: CASSFEDRGREQYF.

The V call is TRBV6-6, the J call TRBJ2-1; TRBD2 matches at 7 bases. V was clipped by 6 bases and J by 3 bases; unmatched bases: 8. Germline lookup yields CDR1 MNHNY and CDR2 SVGAGI (reference sequence). This CDR3 comprises 15 residues. Written as DNA, the CDR3 is TGTGCCAGCAGAGTATGGGGGAGGGACTACAATGAGCAGTTCTTC. It encodes CASRVWGRDYNEQFF.

The V and J genes are TRBV10-3 and TRBJ2-7, with 7 positions matching TRBD1. The ends lost 2 bases at V and 2 bases at J; junction bases unmatched: 9. The CDR3 extends over 16 amino acids. CDR1 is ENHRY and CDR2 is SYGVKD in the germline V gene. The CDR3 protein is CAISEIGTDTPYEQYF. CDR3 sequence (DNA): TGTGCCATCAGTGAGATAGGGACAGATACACCCTACGAGCAGTACTTC.

This rearrangement joins TRBV30 to TRBJ1-2; D perhaps matches TRBD1 (6 bases). The germline V and J ends were trimmed by 5 bases and 1 base, with 14 bases remaining between them. Germline CDR1 GTSNPN, CDR2 SVGIG (reference sequence). This CDR3 has 14 amino acids. The CDR3 region is CAWETGGGNYGYTF. CDR3 bases: TGTGCCTGGGAGACGGGGGGCGGTAACTATGGCTACACCTTC. Variable domain in full (rest from reference TRBV30 and TRBJ1-2): SQTIHQWPATLVQPVGSPLSLECTVEGTSNPNLYWYRQAAGRGLQLLFYSVGIGQISSEVPQNLSASRPQDRQFILSSKKLLLSDSGFYLCAWETGGGNYGYTFGSGTRLTVV.

The V gene is TRBV5-6, the J gene TRBJ2-1, with TRBD2 matching 10 bases. V trimming: 1 base; J trimming: 2 bases; junction bases outside the gene matches: 3. The CDR3 has 16 amino acids. Per the germline V gene, CDR1 is SGHDT and CDR2 is YYEEEE. The CDR3 sequence is CASSLRLAGAYNEQFF. The CDR3, as DNA: TGTGCCAGCAGCTTGAGGCTAGCGGGAGCCTACAATGAGCAGTTCTTC. Complete variable domain (other parts from reference TRBV5-6 and TRBJ2-1): DAGVTQSPTHLIKTRGQQVTLRCSPKSGHDTVSWYQQALGQGPQFIFQYYEEEERQRGNFPDRFSGHQFPNYSSELNVNALLLGDSALYLCASSLRLAGAYNEQFFGPGTRLTVL.

The rearrangement uses TRBV7-8 and TRBJ2-6, with 12 bases aligning to TRBD2. CDR1 and CDR2 (germline): SGHVS, FQNEAQ. The V segment lost 4 bases and the J segment 4 bases; nucleotides outside the gene matches: 2. The length of the CDR3 is 16 residues. The CDR3 sequence is CASSWTSGTGANVLTF. CDR3 DNA sequence: TGTGCCAGCAGCTGGACTAGCGGGACCGGGGCCAACGTCCTGACTTTC.

J is TRBJ1-1 and V is TRBV18; maybe TRBD1 (5 bases). The CDR3 is 17 residues long. V was pared by 2 bases and J by 1 base, with 17 bases between. CDR1 is KGHSH, CDR2 LQKENI, per germline. The CDR3 DNA is TGTGCCAGCTCACCAAGGCCACTGACAGACACGAACACTGAAGCTTTCTTT. Its protein product is CASSPRPLTDTNTEAFF.